This T cell receptor beta chain was observed in a study of T cell repertoires in cytomegalovirus infection. Study-level information: Both CMV infection and a matching HLA type were indicated by public TCR beta signatures. Study results and caveats: The ex vivo response was dominated by HLA-C-restricted CMV-specific TCR beta clonotypes. Summed public TCR beta family frequency identified CMV carriers bearing the relevant HLA.

This clonotype has just a few counts. Antigen: not known. MiXCR, run by TCRdb on the reads, gives a single entry per CDR3 protein. This sample has roughly 800,000 distinct CDR3 sequences, with 25% to 30% found just once. V lost 2 bases to trimming and J lost 1 base, with 11 bases between them. Germline CDR1 MGHRA, CDR2 YSYEKL. This CDR3 is 15 amino acids long. This clonotype was sampled from a human donor in good health (CMV status not recorded). Some clones in this sample may be carry-over from other donors' samples. V gene TRBV4-1 combines with J gene TRBJ2-5, with no clear D. Sequencing used cultured CD8+ T cells from PBMCs, obtained from culture after CMV antigen stimulation. The CDR3 is CASSQFVRFQETQYF. The CDR3 bases are TGCGCCAGCAGCCAATTTGTCCGTTTCCAAGAGACCCAGTACTTC.